The sequence of this T cell receptor beta chain was determined in a study of cytomegalovirus exposure and HLA in healthy donors. In the study overall: The study's early data release held roughly 90 million unique TCRs from HLA-typed donors. Study-wide results and limits: There were about 160 TCR beta chains listed as cytomegalovirus-associated. In a later analysis, TCR beta V- and J-gene trimming was associated with a missense DCLRE1C variant.

Germline V gene data show CDR1 as LNHDA and CDR2 as SQIVND (reference sequence). The CDR3 runs to 14 residues. The V end lost 5 bases, the J end lost 2 bases, and 12 bases lay between the germline ends. Researchers ran the PCR with 60 Vbeta and 13 Jbeta primers. TCRdb's table, derived via immunoSEQ multiplex PCR, lists solely in-frame clones and lacks some. The sample lists some 130,000 clones; 80% were seen once. As for this clone: Its antigen is unknown.

Material: PBMCs. The TCR sequence derives from a woman between 40 and 50 years old in good health and CMV-seronegative. V is TRBV19 and J is TRBJ1-2; unclear D gene. CDR3 sequence: CASSAVAGNYGYTF. The CDR3 DNA reads TGTGCCAGTAGTGCCGTAGCCGGGAACTATGGCTACACCTTC.